These 13 T cell receptor beta chains were sequenced from one sample in a study of blood T cell repertoires in COVID-19. The assay was immunoSEQ multiplex PCR, and TCRdb's table has in-frame clones only and misses some. This table holds over 65,000 clones, 81% found once. Sequencing input: peripheral blood. The receptors were sampled from a man older than 75 with acute or convalescent COVID-19.

The rearrangement joins TRBV14 to TRBJ2-2; possible D gene TRBD1, 5 bases. Germline CDR1 is SGHDN and CDR2 is FVKESK. V shed 0 bases and J shed 0 bases, with 5 bases lying between them. The CDR3 is made up of 15 amino acids. The chain's CDR3 is CASSQEQANTGELFF. The DNA of the CDR3 is TGTGCCAGCAGCCAAGAACAGGCGAACACCGGGGAGCTGTTTTTT.

The CDR3: CASNFDPVADYGYTF. The CDR3 DNA sequence: TGCGCCAGCAATTTCGATCCGGTGGCGGACTATGGCTACACCTTC. The genes are TRBV5-1 and TRBJ1-2; D is uncertain. Trimming stripped 6 bases from V and 3 bases from J, with 18 bases between. This CDR3 comprises 15 residues. Germline CDR1 SGHRS, CDR2 YFSETQ.

This clone was recorded once. The chain joins TRBV5-4 to TRBJ2-1; TRBD1 is a possible D gene (5 bases). The CDR3 runs to 15 residues. V was shortened by 4 bases and J by 5 bases, with 16 bases between the two germline ends. Germline lookup yields CDR1 SGHNT and CDR2 YYREEE (reference sequence). The CDR3 region has the DNA TGTGCCAGCAGCCTAGGGGTTGCGACCGACAATGAGCAGTTCTTC. Protein product: CASSLGVATDNEQFF.

The gene calls are TRBV28 and TRBJ1-5; TRBD1 might be the D (5 bases). Germline CDR1 is MDHEN and CDR2 is SYDVKM. Trimming removed 4 bases from V and 2 bases from J, with 6 bases in between. The CDR3 runs 13 residues. The CDR3 bases are TGTGCCAGCAGTTGGGGGGGCAATCAGCCCCAGCATTTT. This translates into CASSWGGNQPQHF.

The sample holds a few counts of this clone. The chain is built from TRBV5-1 and TRBJ2-7, with a weak D call TRBD2 (6 bases). Trimming removed 3 bases at V and 5 bases at J, with 18 bases between. This CDR3 comprises 15 residues. Germline CDR1 and CDR2: SGHRS and YFSETQ. CDR3 sequence (DNA): TGCGCCAGCAGCTCCGGAGGAGGGAGGAACAACGAGCAGTACTTC. It encodes CASSSGGGRNNEQYF.

V gene TRBV25-1 combines with J gene TRBJ1-1; unclear D gene. Germline CDR1 and CDR2: MGHDK and SYGVNS. V was trimmed by 8 bases and J by 4 bases, leaving 14 bases between them. The CDR3 consists of 13 residues. This chain's CDR3 is CASAEEGGTEAFF. Written as DNA, the CDR3 is TGTGCCAGCGCCGAGGAAGGAGGCACTGAAGCTTTCTTT.

The chain links TRBV11-2 to TRBJ2-7; TRBD2 matches at 7 bases. Germline-derived CDR1 and CDR2 are SGHAT and FQNNGV. The CDR3 spans 15 residues. The J segment lost 4 bases and the V segment lost 1 base, leaving 7 bases of the junction unmatched. The CDR3: CASSLVPSGEYEQYF. CDR3 nucleotide sequence: TGTGCCAGCAGCTTAGTACCTAGCGGAGAGTACGAGCAGTACTTC.

The chain combines TRBV30 with TRBJ1-5; 7 bases agree with TRBD1. The germline V gene has CDR1 GTSNPN and CDR2 SVGIG (reference sequence). Trimming cost V 3 bases and J 3 bases; bases outside gene matches: 8. The CDR3 extends over 15 amino acids. The CDR3 sequence is CAWSRGGQNNQPQHF. The DNA for the CDR3 is TGTGCCTGGAGCCGAGGGGGACAGAACAATCAGCCCCAGCATTTT.

V and J are TRBV7-3 and TRBJ2-5; weak D call: TRBD1 (6 bases). V dropped 5 bases and J dropped 4 bases, with 20 bases sitting between them. Germline V CDR1 and CDR2: SGHTA, FQGTGA. The CDR3 sequence is 16 residues long. The CDR3 region has the DNA TGTGCCAGCAGCCCTCGGACAGCCGGGCCGGGAGAGACCCAGTACTTC. Its translation is CASSPRTAGPGETQYF.

This chain joins TRBV6-5 and TRBJ1-2; 8 bases match TRBD1. CDR3 length equals 14 residues. Germline CDR1 reads MNHEY; CDR2 reads SVGAGI. V lost 4 bases, J lost 5 bases, and 6 bases stayed unmatched. This chain's CDR3 is CASSLTGERYGYTF. CDR3 DNA sequence: TGTGCCAGCAGTTTGACAGGGGAAAGATATGGCTACACCTTC.

This chain uses TRBV30 with TRBJ1-1; a weak D match, TRBD1 (6 bases). Trimming removed 2 bases at V and 0 bases at J, with 10 bases between. Germline CDR1 reads GTSNPN; CDR2 reads SVGIG (reference sequence). CDR3 length equals 14 residues. This chain's CDR3 is CAWSPGHLNTEAFF. The CDR3 DNA reads as TGTGCCTGGAGTCCGGGACACCTGAACACTGAAGCTTTCTTT.

The chain employs TRBV18 and TRBJ2-1, with D perhaps matching TRBD1 (5 bases). Germline V gives CDR1 KGHSH, CDR2 LQKENI. V was trimmed by 3 bases and J by 5 bases, leaving 8 bases between them. The CDR3 is made up of 13 amino acids. The CDR3 DNA sequence: TGTGCCAGCTCACCTCAGGGTAACAATGAGCAGTTCTTC. Residues: CASSPQGNNEQFF.

The chain uses TRBV3-1 (or the pseudogene TRBV3-2) and TRBJ1-2; no definite D call. V lost 4 bases to trimming and J lost 4 bases, with 10 bases between them. CDR3 length equals 13 residues. Germline CDR1 LGHDT, CDR2 YNNKEL (reference sequence). The CDR3 coding sequence is TGTGCCAGCAGCCCCGGCTCGGGCTATGGCTACACCTTC. Translating it yields CASSPGSGYGYTF.